What follows are 11 T cell receptor beta chains derived from one specimen sequenced in a study of blood T cell repertoires in COVID-19. The repertoire was sequenced with immunoSEQ multiplex PCR; TCRdb's copy has only in-frame clones and lacks some. The data hold roughly 110,000 clones, with 80% to 85% observed a single time. Sequencing input: peripheral blood. All receptors come from a man between 65 and 79 years old with acute or convalescent COVID-19.

This chain links TRBV11-2 with TRBJ2-5, with D perhaps matching TRBD2 (6 bases). Trimming stripped 5 bases from V and 0 bases from J, with 7 bases between. This CDR3 spans 13 amino acids. The germline CDR1 and CDR2 sequences are SGHAT and FQNNGV. The CDR3 loop is CASSRDYQETQYF. As DNA, the CDR3 is TGTGCCAGCAGCCGGGACTACCAAGAGACCCAGTACTTC.

The chain uses TRBV5-1 and TRBJ2-3; 9 bases align to TRBD2. From germline, CDR1 is SGHRS and CDR2 YFSETQ. The CDR3 is made up of 15 amino acids. Trimming removed 4 bases from V and 1 base from J; junction bases left unmatched: 4. CDR3 loop: CASSPLAGGTDTQYF. In DNA form, the CDR3 reads TGCGCCAGCAGCCCGTTAGCGGGAGGCACAGATACGCAGTATTTT. The whole variable domain, remainder taken from reference TRBV5-1 and TRBJ2-3, is KAGVTQTPRYLIKTRGQQVTLSCSPISGHRSVSWYQQTPGQGLQFLFEYFSETQRNKGNFPGRFSGRQFSNSRSEMNVSTLELGDSALYLCASSPLAGGTDTQYFGPGTRLTVL.

V usage is TRBV9 and J usage is TRBJ1-1; unclear D gene. V lost 6 bases to trimming and J lost 3 bases, with 12 bases between them. This CDR3 has 13 amino acids. From germline, CDR1 is SGDLS and CDR2 YYNGEE. The CDR3 is CASNRDGDTEAFF. DNA for the CDR3: TGTGCCAGCAACCGAGACGGGGACACTGAAGCTTTCTTT.

This clone has only a few counts. This CDR3 is also generated by other DNA sequences in the sample. The gene calls are TRBV10-2 and TRBJ2-5; 14 nucleotides agree with TRBD2. Looked up from germline, CDR1 is WSHSY and CDR2 is SAAADI. The length of the CDR3 is 13 residues. The V gene end was trimmed by 8 bases and the J gene end by 5 bases; junction bases not matched to a gene: 1. The CDR3 sequence: CASRTSGGETQYF. The CDR3 nucleotides are TGCGCCAGCCGGACTAGCGGGGGGGAGACCCAGTACTTC.

V is TRBV9 and J is TRBJ1-2; D is unresolved. This CDR3 spans 13 amino acids. Germline V gives CDR1 SGDLS, CDR2 YYNGEE. V gave up 3 bases and J gave up 6 bases, with 12 bases separating them. CDR3 in amino acids: CASSDSQYDGYTF. CDR3 coding DNA: TGTGCCAGCAGCGACAGTCAATACGATGGCTACACCTTC. Supplemented by reference TRBV9 and TRBJ1-2, the full variable domain reads DSGVTQTPKHLITATGQRVTLRCSPRSGDLSVYWYQQSLDQGLQFLIQYYNGEERAKGNILERFSAQQFPDLHSELNLSSLELGDSALYFCASSDSQYDGYTFGSGTRLTVV.

The chain links TRBV19 to TRBJ2-1; D might be TRBD2 (7 bases). The germline CDR1 and CDR2 sequences are LNHDA and SQIVND (reference sequence). V was trimmed by 2 bases and J by 15 bases, leaving 14 bases between them. The CDR3 runs to 12 residues. CDR3 loop: CASSIKGGGPFF. Here the CDR3 DNA reads TGTGCCAGTAGTATAAAGGGGGGGGGCCCGTTCTTC.

In nucleotides, the CDR3 is TGTGCCAGCAGCCGGGAGTATAATTCACCCCTCCACTTT. Its protein is CASSREYNSPLHF. The V call is TRBV5-5, the J call TRBJ1-6; D not resolved. Germline lookup yields CDR1 SGHKS and CDR2 YYEKEE (reference sequence). This CDR3 has 13 amino acids. Trimming removed 4 bases at V and 4 bases at J, with 6 bases between.

V and J are TRBV18 and TRBJ2-1; 13 nucleotides agree with TRBD2. The V and J ends lost 4 bases and 3 bases, in that order; junction bases with no gene match: 3. Germline-derived CDR1 and CDR2 are KGHSH and LQKENI. The CDR3 consists of 16 residues. CDR3 sequence reads: CASSLGLAGDYNEQFF. CDR3 DNA sequence: TGTGCCAGCTCACTCGGACTAGCGGGGGACTACAATGAGCAGTTCTTC. Looking up the rest from reference TRBV18 and TRBJ2-1 gives the full variable domain: NAGVMQNPRHLVRRRGQEARLRCSPMKGHSHVYWYRQLPEEGLKFMVYLQKENIIDESGMPKERFSAEFPKEGPSILRIQQVVRGDSAAYFCASSLGLAGDYNEQFFGPGTRLTVL.

The genes are TRBV7-8 and TRBJ2-1; 7 bases align to TRBD2. Germline V gene data show CDR1 as SGHVS and CDR2 as FQNEAQ. The CDR3 has 13 residues. The ends lost 6 bases at V and 9 bases at J; junction bases unmatched: 8. The CDR3 region has the DNA TGTGCCAGCAGGCTCATCGGCGGGGGTGAGCAGTTCTTC. It yields the protein CASRLIGGGEQFF.

V is TRBV2 and J is TRBJ1-2, with 8 bases that match TRBD1. The germline gives CDR1 SNHLY, CDR2 FYNNEI. The CDR3 extends over 14 amino acids. With 2 bases clipped from V and 5 bases from J, the junction kept 4 bases outside the gene matches. The CDR3 coding sequence is TGTGCCAGCAGTGAACAGGGGGCTTTTTATGGCTACACCTTC. The encoded protein is CASSEQGAFYGYTF.

The chain joins TRBV12-3 or TRBV12-4 to TRBJ1-5, with a weak D call TRBD1 (6 bases). The ends were cut back, 3 bases at V and 8 bases at J, with 11 bases in the middle. The CDR3 has 13 residues. The CDR3 loop is CASSFGRDKPQHF. The CDR3 coding sequence is TGTGCCAGCAGTTTCGGCAGGGACAAGCCCCAGCATTTT.